This TCR beta chain was sequenced in a study of human T cells and chemical hapten exposure. Overall study: An area of 2 cm by 2 to 2.5 cm on upper inner arm skin received 2% DPC for sensitization.

Described time point: patch test 1, 2 weeks after DPC sensitization. Treatment in this sample: therapeutic diphenylcyclopropenone sensitization with weekly scalp DPC. The study drew its donors from alopecia patients who were 18 to 70 years old and suitable for DPC. This CDR3 is built from 13 residues. Germline CDR1 reads SGHNT; CDR2 reads YENEEA. The germline V and J ends were trimmed by 1 base and 7 bases, with 8 bases remaining between them. This clonotype was recorded a few times. TCRdb analysed the RACE reads with MiXCR anew, one entry per CDR3 protein. The sample has 150,000 to 200,000 distinct CDR3 sequences, more than 20% seen once.

The sequence was collected from a woman in her 50s with alopecia areata. Some clones in this sample may be carry-over from other donors' samples. Sample: whole blood, taken in connection with sensitization to the hapten diphenylcyclopropenone (DPC). The chain combines TRBV11-3 with TRBJ2-1; D gene ambiguous. The CDR3 is CASSLAGFNEQFF. DNA of the CDR3: TGTGCCAGCAGCTTAGCTGGGTTTAATGAGCAGTTCTTC.